These T cell receptor beta chains were read from a single sample in a study of T cell responses to AZD1222 COVID-19 vaccine. Profiling relied on immunoSEQ multiplex PCR, and the TCRdb table lists in-frame clones only, not all of them. The sample lists around 84,000 clones; approximately 90% were seen once. The sequencing here drew on peripheral blood, taken on day 0 of MenACWY control vaccination. These receptors all come from an adult in good health. Each CDR3 is given with its conserved first and last residue. The D gene is left open where the match is weak. The size of a clone is reported for some rows only, either as once, few or many, or as a class for expanded clones.

J gene: TRBJ1-4
V gene: TRBV7-2
clone size: NA
D gene: TRBD1
CDR3 DNA: TGTGCCAGCAGCTCCCGACAGGGAAAACTGTTTTTT
CDR3 protein: CASSSRQGKLFF

J gene: TRBJ2-7
V gene: TRBV4-1
clone size: NA
D gene: NA
CDR3 DNA: TGCGCCAGCAGCCCCGAAAGAAGTACCGGCGTCTACGAGCAGTACTTC
CDR3 protein: CASSPERSTGVYEQYF

J gene: TRBJ2-7
V gene: TRBV27
clone size: once
D gene: TRBD2
CDR3 DNA: TGTGCCAGCAAGTCGCTAGCGGGAGGGCCCTACGAGCAGTACTTC
CDR3 protein: CASKSLAGGPYEQYF

J gene: TRBJ2-2
V gene: TRBV29-1
clone size: NA
D gene: NA
CDR3 DNA: TGCAGCGTTTTAGGTCCTGGAGGCACCGGGGAGCTGTTTTTT
CDR3 protein: CSVLGPGGTGELFF

J gene: TRBJ1-2
V gene: TRBV7-9
clone size: NA
D gene: TRBD1
CDR3 DNA: TGTGCCAGCAGCTTAAAGACAGGGGTCGGCTACACCTTC
CDR3 protein: CASSLKTGVGYTF

J gene: TRBJ1-4
V gene: TRBV29-1
clone size: once
D gene: NA
CDR3 DNA: TGCAGCGTTGAAGATCTTGGGGGGGTAGGTGAAAAACTGTTTTTT
CDR3 protein: CSVEDLGGVGEKLFF

J gene: TRBJ1-1
V gene: TRBV25-1
clone size: NA
D gene: TRBD1
CDR3 DNA: TGTGCCAGCAGGGGACAGTTGAACACTGAAGCTTTCTTT
CDR3 protein: CASRGQLNTEAFF

J gene: TRBJ1-6
V gene: TRBV2
clone size: NA
D gene: TRBD1
CDR3 DNA: TGTGCCAGTAAGGACAGGGTAAACTCACCCCTCCACTTT
CDR3 protein: CASKDRVNSPLHF

J gene: TRBJ2-7
V gene: TRBV7-9
clone size: once
D gene: NA
CDR3 DNA: TGTGCCAGCAGCCCTGGAGCCTACGAGCAGTACTTC
CDR3 protein: CASSPGAYEQYF

J gene: TRBJ2-1
V gene: TRBV2
clone size: NA
D gene: TRBD2
CDR3 DNA: TGTGCCAGCAGTCAGACTAGCGGGCAGTACTCCTACAATGAGCAGTTCTTC
CDR3 protein: CASSQTSGQYSYNEQFF

J gene: TRBJ2-3
V gene: TRBV24-1
clone size: few
D gene: NA
CDR3 DNA: TGTGCCACCTTGAATACAGACAGAGACATTAGCACAGATACGCAGTATTTT
CDR3 protein: CATLNTDRDISTDTQYF

J gene: TRBJ2-7
V gene: TRBV19
clone size: NA
D gene: TRBD1
CDR3 DNA: TGTGCCAGTAGTATAAGGGACAGGGACCACGAGCAGTACTTC
CDR3 protein: CASSIRDRDHEQYF

J gene: TRBJ1-4
V gene: TRBV6-5
clone size: NA
D gene: TRBD1
CDR3 DNA: TGTGCCAGCAGTAACGACAGGGGTGGGGAAAAACTGTTTTTT
CDR3 protein: CASSNDRGGEKLFF

J gene: TRBJ1-5
V gene: TRBV7-9
clone size: NA
D gene: TRBD1
CDR3 DNA: TGTGCCAGCAGCAAAGGGGGCCTGAATCAGCCCCAGCATTTT
CDR3 protein: CASSKGGLNQPQHF

J gene: TRBJ1-1
V gene: TRBV7-8
clone size: NA
D gene: NA
CDR3 DNA: TGTGCCAGCAGCCGAGGACGGGAGGGCACTGAAGCTTTCTTT
CDR3 protein: CASSRGREGTEAFF

J gene: TRBJ1-5
V gene: TRBV25-1
clone size: NA
D gene: NA
CDR3 DNA: TGTGCCAGCAGTGGGGGGTTCAATCAGCCCCAGCATTTT
CDR3 protein: CASSGGFNQPQHF

J gene: TRBJ2-5
V gene: TRBV7-2
clone size: NA
D gene: NA
CDR3 DNA: TGTGCCAGCACCCCGTCCCGGGCGGGAGAGACCCAGTACTTC
CDR3 protein: CASTPSRAGETQYF

J gene: TRBJ2-1
V gene: TRBV9
clone size: NA
D gene: TRBD1
CDR3 DNA: TGTGCCAGCAGCGTGGAGGTAGGGACAGGGACCGACAATGAGCAGTTCTTC
CDR3 protein: CASSVEVGTGTDNEQFF

J gene: TRBJ2-5
V gene: TRBV9
clone size: NA
D gene: NA
CDR3 DNA: TGTGCCAGCAGCGTAGGTATGGGGGGAGAGACCCAGTACTTC
CDR3 protein: CASSVGMGGETQYF

J gene: TRBJ1-2
V gene: TRBV2
clone size: NA
D gene: NA
CDR3 DNA: TGTGCCACTAGGGACGAAAACTATGGCTACACCTTC
CDR3 protein: CATRDENYGYTF

J gene: TRBJ1-2
V gene: TRBV5-8
clone size: NA
D gene: NA
CDR3 DNA: TGTGCCAGCAGCTTGCTGGGACACTGGCCCCCCCCCAACGGGGGCTACACCTTC
CDR3 protein: CASSLLGHWPPPNGGYTF

J gene: TRBJ1-4
V gene: TRBV9
clone size: NA
D gene: NA
CDR3 DNA: TGTGCCAGCAGCGTGGCCGGACCGGGACATAGTGAAAAACTGTTTTTT
CDR3 protein: CASSVAGPGHSEKLFF

J gene: TRBJ1-4
V gene: TRBV15
clone size: NA
D gene: NA
CDR3 DNA: TGTGCCACCAGCAGAGGCGGGGGGAATGAAAAACTGTTTTTT
CDR3 protein: CATSRGGGNEKLFF

J gene: TRBJ2-3
V gene: TRBV7-3
clone size: NA
D gene: NA
CDR3 DNA: TGTGCCAGCAGCTTAAAGGGTGTAGAAACTATCAGCACAGATACGCAGTATTTT
CDR3 protein: CASSLKGVETISTDTQYF

J gene: TRBJ1-5
V gene: TRBV19
clone size: NA
D gene: NA
CDR3 DNA: TGTGCCAGTAGTCCAGGACAGATGGGTCAGCCCCAGCATTTT
CDR3 protein: CASSPGQMGQPQHF

J gene: TRBJ1-2
V gene: TRBV18
clone size: NA
D gene: NA
CDR3 DNA: TGTGCCAGCTCACCAAGGGAGACCGCTAACTATGGCTACACCTTC
CDR3 protein: CASSPRETANYGYTF

J gene: TRBJ2-7
V gene: TRBV5-6
clone size: NA
D gene: NA
CDR3 DNA: TGTGCCAGCAGCTTGGGCAGGGGCCGTAGTGGCGAGCAGTACTTC
CDR3 protein: CASSLGRGRSGEQYF

J gene: TRBJ2-3
V gene: TRBV4-3
clone size: NA
D gene: TRBD2
CDR3 DNA: TGCGCCAGCAGCCGCTTTAGCGGGATCAGCACAGATACGCAGTATTTT
CDR3 protein: CASSRFSGISTDTQYF

J gene: TRBJ1-6
V gene: TRBV30
clone size: NA
D gene: NA
CDR3 DNA: TGTGCCTGGAGTCAACAGGCCAGCTCCTATAATTCACCCCTCCACTTT
CDR3 protein: CAWSQQASSYNSPLHF

J gene: TRBJ1-1
V gene: TRBV4-1
clone size: NA
D gene: TRBD1
CDR3 DNA: TGCGCCAGCAGCCAAGAGCGGACAGGGGGATGGAACACTGAAGCTTTCTTT
CDR3 protein: CASSQERTGGWNTEAFF

J gene: TRBJ2-6
V gene: TRBV28
clone size: once
D gene: TRBD1
CDR3 DNA: TGTGCCAGCCATCCCGGGACAGGGGGCGCCAACGTCCTGACTTTC
CDR3 protein: CASHPGTGGANVLTF

J gene: TRBJ2-5
V gene: TRBV20-1
clone size: NA
D gene: NA
CDR3 DNA: TGCAGTGCTAGATCCCAGACCCAGTACTTC
CDR3 protein: CSARSQTQYF

J gene: TRBJ1-2
V gene: TRBV10-3
clone size: NA
D gene: NA
CDR3 DNA: TGTGCCATCAGTGAGTCGACTCAGGTTCAGGTTGGCTACACCTTC
CDR3 protein: CAISESTQVQVGYTF

J gene: TRBJ2-3
V gene: TRBV29-1
clone size: NA
D gene: NA
CDR3 DNA: TGCAGCGTCTCGGCAGGGGAAGATACGCAGTATTTT
CDR3 protein: CSVSAGEDTQYF

J gene: TRBJ2-2
V gene: TRBV19
clone size: NA
D gene: NA
CDR3 DNA: TGTGCCAGTAGTATAGATGGCCTTTGGCGGGGAAACACCGGGGAGCTGTTTTTT
CDR3 protein: CASSIDGLWRGNTGELFF

J gene: TRBJ1-5
V gene: TRBV6-6
clone size: NA
D gene: TRBD1
CDR3 DNA: TGTGCCAGCAGTCTTAAACTGCGCCGGGACAGGGCCAATCAGCCCCAGCATTTT
CDR3 protein: CASSLKLRRDRANQPQHF

J gene: TRBJ2-1
V gene: TRBV29-1
clone size: NA
D gene: TRBD2
CDR3 DNA: TGCAGCGTCGACGGCGGGAGCTCCTACAATGAGCAGTTCTTC
CDR3 protein: CSVDGGSSYNEQFF

J gene: TRBJ2-1
V gene: TRBV27
clone size: NA
D gene: TRBD1
CDR3 DNA: TGTGCCAGCAGTTTACACAGGGGGAGCTTTGCGTACAATGAGCAGTTCTTC
CDR3 protein: CASSLHRGSFAYNEQFF

J gene: TRBJ1-6
V gene: TRBV28
clone size: NA
D gene: TRBD1
CDR3 DNA: TGTGCCAGCAGTGAGACAGGGCTGGAGAATTCACCCCTCCACTTT
CDR3 protein: CASSETGLENSPLHF

J gene: TRBJ1-3
V gene: TRBV5-5
clone size: NA
D gene: NA
CDR3 DNA: TGTGCCAGCAGCCATCCTACAGGGTTCTCTGGAAACACCATATATTTT
CDR3 protein: CASSHPTGFSGNTIYF

J gene: TRBJ1-1
V gene: TRBV23-1
clone size: NA
D gene: TRBD1
CDR3 DNA: TGCGCCAGCGACAGGGACGTTGACACTGAAGCTTTCTTT
CDR3 protein: CASDRDVDTEAFF

J gene: TRBJ2-7
V gene: TRBV7-9
clone size: NA
D gene: NA
CDR3 DNA: TGTGCCAGCAGCTCCGCGGAACGTCGGAACGAGCAGTACTTC
CDR3 protein: CASSSAERRNEQYF

J gene: TRBJ1-5
V gene: TRBV28
clone size: NA
D gene: NA
CDR3 DNA: TGTGCCAGCAGTCCGCGCGGGCAGCCCCAGCATTTT
CDR3 protein: CASSPRGQPQHF

J gene: TRBJ2-1
V gene: TRBV28
clone size: once
D gene: NA
CDR3 DNA: TGTGCCAGCGGATCTAGTGGGAGCTCCTACAATGAGCAGTTCTTC
CDR3 protein: CASGSSGSSYNEQFF

J gene: TRBJ1-1
V gene: TRBV14
clone size: NA
D gene: NA
CDR3 DNA: TGTGCCAGCAGCCAAGGACAGTTTCTTGAAGCTTTCTTT
CDR3 protein: CASSQGQFLEAFF

J gene: TRBJ1-2
V gene: TRBV14
clone size: NA
D gene: NA
CDR3 DNA: TGTGCCAGCAGCCAAGCTACAGGTAACTATGGCTACACCTTC
CDR3 protein: CASSQATGNYGYTF

J gene: TRBJ2-7
V gene: TRBV6-4
clone size: NA
D gene: TRBD2
CDR3 DNA: TGTGCCAGCAATGGGACTAGCGGCTTCCGGGACTACGAGCAGTACTTC
CDR3 protein: CASNGTSGFRDYEQYF

J gene: TRBJ2-5
V gene: TRBV7-2
clone size: NA
D gene: NA
CDR3 DNA: TGTGCCAGCAGCTTAGCAGCGTTCCAAGAGACCCAGTACTTC
CDR3 protein: CASSLAAFQETQYF

J gene: TRBJ2-5
V gene: TRBV27
clone size: NA
D gene: TRBD2
CDR3 DNA: TGTGCCAGCAAGCGGCGGGAGGGCCTACTCCGGGAAGAGACCCAGTACTTC
CDR3 protein: CASKRREGLLREETQYF

J gene: TRBJ2-1
V gene: TRBV18
clone size: NA
D gene: TRBD2
CDR3 DNA: TGTGCCAGCTCAGAGCGGGAAGCCTACAATGAGCAGTTCTTC
CDR3 protein: CASSEREAYNEQFF

J gene: TRBJ2-6
V gene: TRBV9
clone size: NA
D gene: NA
CDR3 DNA: TGTGCCAGCATCTTCTCTGGGGCCAACGTCCTGACTTTC
CDR3 protein: CASIFSGANVLTF

J gene: TRBJ2-1
V gene: TRBV19
clone size: NA
D gene: TRBD1
CDR3 DNA: TGTGCCAGTACCAGACCAGGGGGCTCCTACAATGAGCAGTTCTTC
CDR3 protein: CASTRPGGSYNEQFF

J gene: TRBJ1-3
V gene: TRBV7-8
clone size: few
D gene: NA
CDR3 DNA: TGTGCCAGCAGTACAGCGGCCGACTCTGGAAACACCATATATTTT
CDR3 protein: CASSTAADSGNTIYF

J gene: TRBJ1-4
V gene: TRBV10-3
clone size: NA
D gene: TRBD1
CDR3 DNA: TGTGCCATCAGCGGACAGGGCGCTGAAAAACTGTTTTTT
CDR3 protein: CAISGQGAEKLFF

J gene: TRBJ2-3
V gene: TRBV6-4
clone size: NA
D gene: NA
CDR3 DNA: TGTGCCAGCAGGCGCTTGAGACCAAAACGGGGAGATACGCAGTATTTT
CDR3 protein: CASRRLRPKRGDTQYF

J gene: TRBJ2-5
V gene: TRBV2
clone size: NA
D gene: NA
CDR3 DNA: TGTGCCAGCAGTGAGAGGTCAGGGGTCGGGGAGACCCAGTACTTC
CDR3 protein: CASSERSGVGETQYF

J gene: TRBJ2-1
V gene: TRBV18
clone size: NA
D gene: TRBD2
CDR3 DNA: TGTGCCAGCTCCGGACTAGCGGGAGGACCCTACAATGAGCAGTTCTTC
CDR3 protein: CASSGLAGGPYNEQFF

J gene: TRBJ2-5
V gene: TRBV11-1
clone size: NA
D gene: NA
CDR3 DNA: TGTGCCAGCAGCTTACTCGGGGTTGAGACCCAGTACTTC
CDR3 protein: CASSLLGVETQYF